This section outlines one T cell receptor beta chain sequence together with its context. Antigen: not known. A read error is likely, as this CDR3 ends without the conserved phenylalanine or tryptophan. This CDR3 has 15 amino acids. Trimming left V 0 bases short and J 1 base short, with 5 bases between. From germline, CDR1 is SGHRS and CDR2 YFSETQ. The sample is drawn from a study of breast tumors, draining lymph nodes, adjacent tissues. Study observations and caveats: Tumor and nontumor repertoires were significantly more similar in luminal-like than in basal-like breast cancer. Compared with lymph nodes, tumors were less diverse; compared with nontumor tissue, more.

From the multiplex PCR reads, TCRdb called clonotypes with MiXCR, one entry per CDR3 protein. This sample yields around 120,000 distinct CDR3 sequences, of which around 20% are seen a single time; around 3.5% belongs to the top ten. Axillary draining lymph nodes of breast cancer patients supplied the node samples. The V call is TRBV5-1, the J call TRBJ2-6; D unresolved. Sample: axillary lymph node tissue. The TCR comes from a female donor with breast cancer. Some clones in this sample may be carry-over from other donors' samples. Written as DNA, the CDR3 is TGCGCCAGCAGCTTGGGGGGTTCTGGGGCCAACGTCCTGACTCTC. This translates into CASSLGGSGANVLTL.